The 30 T cell receptor beta chains below were found in one sample sequenced in a study of PD-L1 blockade in urothelial cancer. TCRdb's copy holds only in-frame clones and misses some; the assay was immunoSEQ multiplex PCR. The repertoire holds 90,000 to 120,000 clones, with roughly 84% as singletons. Material: PBMCs, obtained around atezolizumab (anti-PD-L1) treatment. The origin of the receptors is a man between 45 and 60 years old with urothelial cancer.

This clone was picked up one time. CDR3 in amino acids: CSDRVQFEQFF. DNA for the CDR3: TGCAGTGATAGGGTACAGTTCGAGCAGTTCTTC. The chain joins TRBV20-1 to TRBJ2-1; D call uncertain. V lost 7 bases, J lost 10 bases, and 14 bases lay in between. Germline CDR1 reads DFQATT; CDR2 reads SNEGSKA (reference sequence). The CDR3 runs 11 residues.

The CDR3, as DNA: TGTGCCAGCAGCTTGAAACCGGAAGAGACCCAGTACTTC. Its translation: CASSLKPEETQYF. The chain has TRBV5-6 and TRBJ2-5, with no clear D. V shed 1 base and J shed 3 bases, with 7 bases lying between them. The CDR3 length is 13 residues. CDR1 is SGHDT, CDR2 YYEEEE, per germline.

The chain employs TRBV28 and TRBJ2-1; D not certain. This CDR3 is 12 amino acids long. The germline CDR1 and CDR2 sequences are MDHEN and SYDVKM. V dropped 7 bases and J dropped 0 bases, with 4 bases sitting between them. The CDR3 reads CASKSSYNEQFF. DNA for the CDR3: TGTGCCAGCAAGAGCTCCTACAATGAGCAGTTCTTC. The complete variable domain, with remaining parts taken from reference TRBV28 and TRBJ2-1, reads DVKVTQSSRYLVKRTGEKVFLECVQDMDHENMFWYRQDPGLGLRLIYFSYDVKMKEKGDIPEGYSVSREKKERFSLILESASTNQTSMYLCASKSSYNEQFFGPGTRLTVL.

This chain connects TRBV27 to TRBJ2-7; 7 bases fit TRBD1. After removal of 4 bases from V and 3 bases from J, the junction contained 6 bases not matched to a gene. Looked up from germline, CDR1 is MNHEY and CDR2 is SMNVEV (reference sequence). This CDR3 has 14 amino acids. CDR3 DNA sequence: TGTGCCAGCAGTTCGGGACAGTCCATCTACGAGCAGTACTTC. Amino acid sequence: CASSSGQSIYEQYF.

This sequence joins TRBV6-1 and TRBJ1-1; the D is unclear. The V and J ends lost 6 bases and 1 base respectively, with 9 bases between them. This CDR3 contains 13 residues. Germline CDR1 MNHNS, CDR2 SASEGT. This chain's CDR3 is CASSSDTNTEAFF. CDR3 DNA: TGTGCCAGCAGCTCCGACACGAACACTGAAGCTTTCTTT.

This chain joins TRBV9 and TRBJ1-6, with 10 positions matching TRBD1. J gave up 9 bases and V 2 bases, and 2 bases lay outside the gene matches. CDR1 and CDR2 (germline): SGDLS, YYNGEE. This CDR3 spans 14 amino acids. In DNA form, the CDR3 reads TGTGCCAGCAGCGTGGACAGGGGGGCTTCACCCCTCCACTTT. Protein: CASSVDRGASPLHF. Based on the CDR3 plus reference TRBV9 and TRBJ1-6, the full variable domain is DSGVTQTPKHLITATGQRVTLRCSPRSGDLSVYWYQQSLDQGLQFLIQYYNGEERAKGNILERFSAQQFPDLHSELNLSSLELGDSALYFCASSVDRGASPLHFGNGTRLTVT.

This clone has a single count. CDR3 in amino acids: CASSPSVRTGVGVVGNTIYF. CDR3 in DNA: TGTGCCAGCTCCCCCTCGGTTAGGACAGGCGTGGGCGTCGTCGGAAACACCATATATTTT. The rearrangement uses TRBV18 and TRBJ1-3; 7 bases align to TRBD1. With 6 bases clipped from V and 4 bases from J, the junction kept 24 bases outside the gene matches. Looked up from germline, CDR1 is KGHSH and CDR2 is LQKENI. The CDR3 consists of 20 residues.

The V call is TRBV6-5, the J call TRBJ2-2; TRBD1 matches 10 bases. Trimming took 4 bases from V and 5 from J; bases not matched to a gene: 4. From germline, CDR1 is MNHEY and CDR2 SVGAGI. The CDR3 totals 15 residues. CDR3: CASSFGQGGTGELFF. The CDR3 DNA reads TGTGCCAGCAGTTTCGGACAGGGGGGGACCGGGGAGCTGTTTTTT.

The chain combines TRBV5-1 with TRBJ2-3; 8 bases fit TRBD1. The length of the CDR3 is 18 residues. The J segment lost 3 bases and the V segment lost 4 bases, leaving 16 bases of the junction unmatched. Germline assignment: CDR1 SGHRS and CDR2 YFSETQ. The CDR3 loop is CASSASYLPGGATDTQYF. The CDR3, as DNA: TGCGCCAGCAGCGCGAGTTATCTCCCAGGGGGCGCGACAGATACGCAGTATTTT. Combining the CDR3 with reference TRBV5-1 and TRBJ2-3 gives the whole variable domain KAGVTQTPRYLIKTRGQQVTLSCSPISGHRSVSWYQQTPGQGLQFLFEYFSETQRNKGNFPGRFSGRQFSNSRSEMNVSTLELGDSALYLCASSASYLPGGATDTQYFGPGTRLTVL.

CDR3 sequence reads: CASSLDLGERQYF. CDR3 bases: TGTGCCAGCAGCTTAGACCTCGGAGAACGGCAGTACTTC. V and J are TRBV7-9 and TRBJ2-4, with D unresolved. Germline assignment: CDR1 SEHNR and CDR2 FQNEAQ (reference sequence). Trimming left V 1 base short and J 13 bases short, with 14 bases between. The CDR3 covers 13 residues.

This chain links TRBV12-5 with TRBJ2-7, with D possibly matching TRBD2 (6 bases). Germline V gene data show CDR1 as LGHNT and CDR2 as FRNRAP. CDR3 length equals 11 residues. V was cut by 9 bases and J by 5 bases, with 11 bases left in between. This CDR3 reads CASSGGDEQYF. Written as DNA, the CDR3 is TGTGCTAGCAGCGGAGGGGACGAGCAGTACTTC. The entire variable domain, with the rest obtained from reference TRBV12-5 and TRBJ2-7, is as follows: DARVTQTPRHKVTEMGQEVTMRCQPILGHNTVFWYRQTMMQGLELLAYFRNRAPLDDSGMPKDRFSAEMPDATLATLKIQPSEPRDSAVYFCASSGGDEQYFGPGTRLTVT.

The gene calls are TRBV9 and TRBJ2-3, with 12 nucleotides matching TRBD2. J was trimmed by 2 bases and V by 4 bases; bases with no gene match: 8. The germline V gene has CDR1 SGDLS and CDR2 YYNGEE. The CDR3 totals 17 residues. This CDR3 reads CASSRIPSGRATDTQYF. The CDR3 region has the DNA TGTGCCAGCAGCCGGATCCCTAGCGGGAGGGCCACAGATACGCAGTATTTT. The full variable domain, completed using reference TRBV9 and TRBJ2-3, is DSGVTQTPKHLITATGQRVTLRCSPRSGDLSVYWYQQSLDQGLQFLIQYYNGEERAKGNILERFSAQQFPDLHSELNLSSLELGDSALYFCASSRIPSGRATDTQYFGPGTRLTVL.

This chain connects TRBV2 to TRBJ2-4; a possible D gene is TRBD1 (6 bases). V shed 8 bases and J shed 4 bases, with 15 bases lying between them. Germline CDR1 is SNHLY and CDR2 is FYNNEI. CDR3 size: 14 residues. CDR3 region: CASGGRVGKNIQYF. Written as DNA, the CDR3 is TGTGCCAGCGGGGGCAGGGTGGGAAAAAACATTCAGTACTTC.

The table lists this clone with a count of one. The chain recombines TRBV5-1 with TRBJ1-2; 7 positions match TRBD1. The CDR3 spans 13 residues. The J segment lost 3 bases and the V segment lost 2 bases, leaving 1 base of the junction unmatched. CDR1 SGHRS and CDR2 YFSETQ come from the germline V gene. CDR3: CASSFQGDYGYTF. DNA for the CDR3: TGCGCCAGCAGCTTCCAGGGGGACTATGGCTACACCTTC.

This chain joins TRBV2 and TRBJ2-4, with a tentative D call TRBD1 (5 bases). Germline CDR1 is SNHLY and CDR2 is FYNNEI. V gave up 5 bases and J gave up 5 bases, with 10 bases separating them. The CDR3 has 13 amino acids. The CDR3: CASSLVRENIQYF. Here the CDR3 DNA reads TGTGCCAGCAGTTTAGTCAGGGAAAACATTCAGTACTTC. Together with reference TRBV2 and TRBJ2-4, the CDR3 gives the full variable domain: EPEVTQTPSHQVTQMGQEVILRCVPISNHLYFYWYRQILGQKVEFLVSFYNNEISEKSEIFDDQFSVERPDGSNFTLKIRSTKLEDSAMYFCASSLVRENIQYFGAGTRLSVL.

The chain couples TRBV18 to TRBJ2-1; 14 positions match TRBD2. V was clipped by 5 bases and J by 9 bases; unmatched bases: 15. Germline CDR1 reads KGHSH; CDR2 reads LQKENI. The CDR3 sequence is 18 residues long. The CDR3 here is CASSTQRPGLAGAVEQFF. The CDR3 DNA reads as TGTGCCAGCTCAACTCAAAGACCGGGACTAGCGGGAGCGGTTGAGCAGTTCTTC.

The chain combines TRBV7-8 with TRBJ2-3; 7 positions match TRBD1. With V trimmed by 3 bases and J by 4 bases, 4 bases remained unmatched. Germline V gene lookup returns CDR1 SGHVS and CDR2 FQNEAQ. The CDR3 is made up of 14 amino acids. The CDR3, as DNA: TGTGCCAGCAGCTTGAGACAGGGTGCAGATACGCAGTATTTT. Amino acid sequence: CASSLRQGADTQYF.

The chain is built from TRBV7-2 and TRBJ1-2, with D perhaps matching TRBD1 (6 bases). CDR3 length equals 13 residues. Trimming removed 5 bases at V and 2 bases at J, with 9 bases between. Germline assignment: CDR1 SGHTA and CDR2 FQGNSA. CDR3 bases: TGTGCCAGCAGCGGACAGTTAAACTATGGCTACACCTTC. Encoded protein: CASSGQLNYGYTF. Using reference TRBV7-2 and TRBJ1-2 for the parts outside the CDR3, the full variable domain is GAGVSQSPSNKVTEKGKDVELRCDPISGHTALYWYRQSLGQGLEFLIYFQGNSAPDKSGLPSDRFSAERTGGSVSTLTIQRTQQEDSAVYLCASSGQLNYGYTFGSGTRLTVV.

This chain links TRBV5-5 with TRBJ2-7, with 9 bases that match TRBD2. Looked up from germline, CDR1 is SGHKS and CDR2 is YYEKEE (reference sequence). The V segment lost 0 bases and the J segment 4 bases; nucleotides outside the gene matches: 8. This CDR3 contains 16 residues. The CDR3 DNA is TGTGCCAGCAGCTTGGAGGCTAGCGGGATCACTTACGAGCAGTACTTC. Its translation is CASSLEASGITYEQYF.

V usage is TRBV28 and J usage is TRBJ1-1, with D possibly matching TRBD1 (6 bases). The germline CDR1 and CDR2 sequences are MDHEN and SYDVKM. The CDR3 length is 14 residues. The germline V and J ends were trimmed by 6 bases and 7 bases, with 18 bases remaining between them. The CDR3 is CASRKGGTGGEAFF. CDR3 DNA: TGTGCCAGCAGAAAAGGGGGAACTGGGGGTGAAGCTTTCTTT. Drawing the rest from reference TRBV28 and TRBJ1-1, the complete variable domain is DVKVTQSSRYLVKRTGEKVFLECVQDMDHENMFWYRQDPGLGLRLIYFSYDVKMKEKGDIPEGYSVSREKKERFSLILESASTNQTSMYLCASRKGGTGGEAFFGQGTRLTVV.

The chain uses TRBV6-6 and TRBJ1-2; 7 bases are shared with TRBD1. From germline, CDR1 is MNHNY and CDR2 SVGAGI (reference sequence). The CDR3 runs to 16 residues. Trimming at V came to 6 bases and at J to 2 bases, leaving 12 bases not matched to a gene. DNA of the CDR3: TGTGCCAGCAGCCCGTACAGGGGCCGCGACAACTATGGCTACACCTTC. This codes for CASSPYRGRDNYGYTF.

V gene TRBV19 combines with J gene TRBJ1-5; D is ambiguous. Germline values: CDR1 LNHDA, CDR2 SQIVND (reference sequence). This CDR3 is built from 16 residues. V lost 4 bases and J 3 bases, leaving 16 bases between the germline ends. CDR3 protein: CASSTKLVRSNQPQHF. The CDR3 nucleotides read TGTGCCAGTAGTACGAAACTGGTACGGTCCAATCAGCCCCAGCATTTT.

The chain couples TRBV6-5 to TRBJ2-1; 15 bases map to TRBD2. CDR1 is MNHEY, CDR2 SVGAGI, per germline. The junction had 2 bases not matched to a gene; V was cut back by 9 bases and J by 8 bases. There are 13 residues in the CDR3. The CDR3: CARGLAGGDEQFF. Written as DNA, the CDR3 is TGTGCCAGGGGACTAGCGGGAGGAGATGAGCAGTTCTTC.

The CDR3 protein is CASETGTAYGYTF. The CDR3 coding sequence is TGTGCCAGCGAAACCGGGACTGCCTATGGCTACACCTTC. This chain joins TRBV28 and TRBJ1-2; possible D gene TRBD1, 5 bases. The CDR3 has 13 residues. Germline V gene data show CDR1 as MDHEN and CDR2 as SYDVKM. With 8 bases removed from V and 4 bases from J, the gap between germline ends came to 14 bases.

A note on this clone: At one end, the junction sequence differs from germline, possibly due to a read error. This rearrangement joins TRBV2 to TRBJ2-5; D gene unclear. From germline, CDR1 is SNHLY and CDR2 FYNNEI. This CDR3 is 15 amino acids long. The CDR3 nucleotides are TGTGCCAGCAGGAAAGAGAACCAGGATCAAGCGACCCAGTACTTC. This translates into CASRKENQDQATQYF.

The chain links TRBV11-2 to TRBJ2-1, with D unresolved. Germline V gene lookup returns CDR1 SGHAT and CDR2 FQNNGV. Trimming took off 4 bases at V and 7 bases at J, with 8 bases between the two ends. The CDR3 is 12 amino acids. CDR3 residues: CASSYISNEQFF. The CDR3 DNA sequence: TGTGCCAGCAGCTATATCTCGAATGAGCAGTTCTTC.

The chain links TRBV9 to TRBJ1-5; 8 positions agree with TRBD1. This CDR3 contains 15 residues. Germline loops: CDR1 SGDLS, CDR2 YYNGEE. J lost 5 bases, V lost 4 bases, and 8 bases had no gene match. Written as DNA, the CDR3 is TGTGCCAGCAGCCCAACGGACAGGGTTGATCAGCCCCAGCATTTT. Its protein product is CASSPTDRVDQPQHF.

The V gene is TRBV9, the J gene TRBJ1-3, with a tentative D call TRBD1 (5 bases). Germline V lookup: CDR1 SGDLS, CDR2 YYNGEE. The CDR3 has 15 residues. Trimming removed 3 bases from V and 0 bases from J, with 10 bases in between. CDR3 DNA: TGTGCCAGCAGCGGCGGGACTAGCTCTGGAAACACCATATATTTT. Its protein product is CASSGGTSSGNTIYF.

This clone was counted between two and nine times. The rearrangement links TRBV28 to TRBJ2-3; no firm D call. The CDR3 extends over 13 amino acids. CDR1 is MDHEN, CDR2 SYDVKM, per germline. V lost 4 bases and J lost 4, with 9 bases in between. This chain's CDR3 is CASSSPPADTQYF. In nucleotides, the CDR3 is TGTGCCAGCAGTTCCCCCCCGGCAGATACGCAGTATTTT.

The J gene is TRBJ2-5, the V gene TRBV19, with TRBD2 identical over 8 bases. V dropped 6 bases and J dropped 5; count of bases not matched to a gene: 11. CDR3 length equals 15 residues. In germline, CDR1 is LNHDA, CDR2 SQIVND (reference sequence). The CDR3 protein is CASSNFGGARETQYF. CDR3 nucleotides: TGTGCCAGTAGCAACTTCGGGGGGGCCCGGGAGACCCAGTACTTC.